This TCR beta chain appears in the sequencing data of a study of spatial heterogeneity in lung cancer. Within the sample, this clonotype is large. Trimming stripped 1 base from V and 2 bases from J, with 12 bases between. The germline V gene encodes CDR1 SGHNT and CDR2 YYREEE (reference sequence). CDR3 length equals 15 residues. Described time point: sample taken at primary tumor resection. Without sorting, whole RNA was sequenced from tumor, nontumor lung or frozen PBMC. Patients with untreated early-stage non-small cell lung cancer, numbering approximately 70, were the donors. Single TCR cDNA molecules each had their own unique molecular identifier. Each CDR3 protein is one row after TCRdb ran MiXCR on the 5' RACE reads. The sample consists of more than 10,000 distinct CDR3 sequences, approximately 14% of them appearing once.

The J gene is TRBJ1-2, the V gene TRBV5-4, with a weak D call TRBD1 (5 bases). Sample: PBMCs, taken at surgery. The source of this sequence is a male donor with early-stage non-small cell lung cancer. CDR3 region: CASSLRGAGNYGYTF. CDR3 nucleotides: TGTGCCAGCAGCTTGCGAGGGGCTGGCAACTATGGCTACACCTTC. Filled out from reference TRBV5-4 and TRBJ1-2, the complete variable domain reads ETGVTQSPTHLIKTRGQQVTLRCSSQSGHNTVSWYQQALGQGPQFIFQYYREEENGRGNFPPRFSGLQFPNYSSELNVNALELDDSALYLCASSLRGAGNYGYTFGSGTRLTVV.